The 22 T cell receptor beta chains reported below all come from one sample, sequenced in a study of T-cell memory formation after mild COVID-19. From the 5' RACE reads, TCRdb called clonotypes with MiXCR, one entry per CDR3 protein. The repertoire has about 430,000 distinct CDR3 sequences, about a sixth of them found once; the top ten carry about 22%. The specimen sequenced was PBMCs or a T cell subset sorted from them (not recorded which). These receptors all come from a young man who had mild COVID-19 (a few samples of this study predate the infection). Cell type and time point are not known.

The chain employs TRBV7-3 and TRBJ2-1, with D tentatively TRBD2 (5 bases). The CDR3 contains 16 residues. Germline CDR1 is SGHTA and CDR2 is FQGTGA. The V end lost 0 bases, the J end lost 7 bases, and 16 bases lay between the germline ends. CDR3 loop: CASSLTSLAGTNEQFF. As DNA, the CDR3 is TGTGCCAGCAGCTTAACTTCCCTAGCTGGTACGAATGAGCAGTTCTTC.

The V gene is TRBV7-3, the J gene TRBJ2-7; 9 bases agree with TRBD2. The V segment lost 5 bases and the J segment 2 bases; nucleotides outside the gene matches: 10. The length of the CDR3 is 16 residues. Germline assignment: CDR1 SGHTA and CDR2 FQGTGA. The CDR3 region is CASSLQGLAGAYEQYF. The CDR3 nucleotides read TGTGCCAGCAGCCTCCAAGGGTTAGCGGGGGCCTACGAGCAGTACTTC.

The table lists this clonotype with a few counts. For the CDR3, the DNA is TGTGCCAGCAGCTTGGGACATTTCTGGTATGGCTACACCTTC. Translation gives CASSLGHFWYGYTF. The J gene is TRBJ1-2, the V gene TRBV5-6, with unresolved D. The germline V and J ends were trimmed by 0 bases and 5 bases, with 11 bases remaining between them. Germline lookup yields CDR1 SGHDT and CDR2 YYEEEE. This CDR3 spans 14 amino acids.

A few counts support this clonotype. The chain carries TRBV5-1 and TRBJ1-1; D is perhaps TRBD1 (6 bases). V shed 2 bases and J shed 4 bases, with 15 bases lying between them. Germline CDR1 reads SGHRS; CDR2 reads YFSETQ. This CDR3 is built from 15 residues. Here the CDR3 reads CASSLNTGKPTEAFF. As DNA, the CDR3 is TGCGCCAGCAGCTTAAACACAGGGAAACCCACTGAAGCTTTCTTT.

This clonotype turned up a few times. This chain uses TRBV5-1 with TRBJ2-3; perhaps TRBD2 as D (5 bases). The CDR3 has 15 residues. Trimming took 4 bases from V and 1 from J, leaving 13 bases between them. Per the germline V gene, CDR1 is SGHRS and CDR2 is YFSETQ. The CDR3 loop is CASSIRGEGTDTQYF. DNA of the CDR3: TGCGCCAGCAGCATACGGGGAGAGGGCACAGATACGCAGTATTTT.

J is TRBJ1-2 and V is TRBV20-1; no definite D call. CDR1 is DFQATT, CDR2 SNEGSKA, per germline (reference sequence). CDR3 length equals 14 residues. Trimming took 6 bases from V and 1 from J, leaving 15 bases between them. The DNA for the CDR3 is TGCAGTGCCCCGGAGCTACCGATTAACTATGGCTACACCTTC. It codes for CSAPELPINYGYTF.

V and J are TRBV9 and TRBJ1-3; D perhaps matches TRBD1 (5 bases). CDR1 and CDR2 from the germline V gene are SGDLS and YYNGEE. CDR3 length equals 12 residues. Between the trimmed V and J ends, which lost 1 base and 8 bases, there was a span of 7 bases. CDR3 DNA sequence: TGTGCCAGCAGCGTATTGGGGGACACCATATATTTT. It is translated as CASSVLGDTIYF.

The rearrangement uses TRBV5-1 and TRBJ1-3; TRBD1 matches at 7 bases. V dropped 4 bases and J dropped 3; count of bases not matched to a gene: 7. CDR1 is SGHRS, CDR2 YFSETQ, per germline. This CDR3 is built from 15 residues. This CDR3 reads CASSTTTGFGNTIYF. Here the CDR3 DNA reads TGCGCCAGCAGCACCACGACAGGGTTTGGAAACACCATATATTTT.

This chain links TRBV5-1 with TRBJ1-2; 9 bases line up with TRBD1. The CDR3 covers 17 residues. The V and J ends lost 0 bases and 0 bases, in that order; junction bases with no gene match: 6. Germline CDR1 and CDR2: SGHRS and YFSETQ. In nucleotides, the CDR3 is TGCGCCAGCAGCTTGGCAGGACAGGGGATTGCTAACTATGGCTACACCTTC. It specifies CASSLAGQGIANYGYTF.

The table lists this clonotype with a count of one. The chain couples TRBV20-1 to TRBJ2-1; D is possibly TRBD2 (6 bases). Between the trimmed V and J ends, which lost 0 bases and 0 bases, there was a span of 12 bases. CDR1 is DFQATT and CDR2 is SNEGSKA in the germline V gene (reference sequence). The CDR3 is made up of 16 amino acids. DNA of the CDR3: TGCAGTGCTAGAGAGGTCGGGGGAAGCTCCTACAATGAGCAGTTCTTC. Amino acid sequence: CSAREVGGSSYNEQFF.

This clonotype was seen only a few times. The V gene is TRBV5-1, the J gene TRBJ2-3, with D possibly being TRBD1 (6 bases). This CDR3 has 14 amino acids. V lost 0 bases and J lost 5, with 10 bases in between. Germline values: CDR1 SGHRS, CDR2 YFSETQ. The DNA for the CDR3 is TGCGCCAGCAGCTTGGAACAGGGTCAAGATACGCAGTATTTT. Protein product: CASSLEQGQDTQYF. The whole variable domain, remainder taken from reference TRBV5-1 and TRBJ2-3, is KAGVTQTPRYLIKTRGQQVTLSCSPISGHRSVSWYQQTPGQGLQFLFEYFSETQRNKGNFPGRFSGRQFSNSRSEMNVSTLELGDSALYLCASSLEQGQDTQYFGPGTRLTVL.

This clonotype was seen many times. The CDR3 loop is CASSLDLWDRPNTEAFF. The CDR3 DNA follows: TGTGCCAGCAGCTTAGATCTTTGGGACAGACCGAACACTGAAGCTTTCTTT. The gene calls are TRBV7-9 and TRBJ1-1; the match to TRBD1 covers 7 bases. Trimming took 1 base from V and 1 from J; bases not matched to a gene: 9. Per germline, CDR1 SEHNR and CDR2 FQNEAQ (reference sequence). This CDR3 comprises 17 residues.

The chain employs TRBV7-3 and TRBJ2-3; D possibly uses TRBD1 or TRBD2 (6 bases each). CDR3 size: 16 residues. Looked up from germline, CDR1 is SGHTA and CDR2 is FQGTGA. V was cut by 5 bases and J by 4 bases, with 19 bases left in between. This CDR3 reads CASSRKGGQSADTQYF. CDR3 in DNA: TGTGCCAGCAGCCGAAAGGGGGGCCAGTCGGCAGATACGCAGTATTTT.

A few counts support this clonotype. V usage is TRBV7-9 and J usage is TRBJ1-4; D possibly corresponds to TRBD1 (5 bases). CDR3 length equals 14 residues. Trimming removed 6 bases at V and 4 bases at J, with 12 bases between. The germline CDR1 and CDR2 sequences are SEHNR and FQNEAQ (reference sequence). The CDR3 DNA follows: TGTGCCAGCAGACGCCCGGGGGGTAATGAAAAACTGTTTTTT. This gives the protein CASRRPGGNEKLFF. The whole variable domain, remainder taken from reference TRBV7-9 and TRBJ1-4, is DTGVSQNPRHKITKRGQNVTFRCDPISEHNRLYWYRQTLGQGPEFLTYFQNEAQLEKSRLLSDRFSAERPKGSFSTLEIQRTEQGDSAMYLCASRRPGGNEKLFFGSGTQLSVL.

This clonotype was observed a handful of times. The chain is built from TRBV12-3 or TRBV12-4 and TRBJ2-7, with 11 bases lining up with TRBD1. Trimming removed 5 bases from V and 5 bases from J; junction bases left unmatched: 5. The CDR3 is made up of 14 amino acids. The CDR3 region is CASSTGTGGDEQYF. The CDR3 nucleotides are TGTGCCAGCAGTACCGGGACAGGGGGGGACGAGCAGTACTTC.

This clonotype has more than one count but fewer than ten. The CDR3, as DNA: TGCAGCGTTGAGGGATTTGGGACAACCGACTATGGCTACACCTTC. The encoded protein is CSVEGFGTTDYGYTF. This chain uses TRBV29-1 with TRBJ1-2; TRBD1 might be the D (6 bases). V lost 3 bases and J 3 bases, leaving 17 bases between the germline ends. CDR1 SQVTM and CDR2 ANQGSEA come from the germline V gene. This CDR3 is built from 15 residues.

The chain has TRBV12-3 or TRBV12-4 and TRBJ1-1; D is undetermined. The V end lost 3 bases, the J end lost 11 bases, and 16 bases lay between the germline ends. The CDR3 has 13 residues. CDR3 sequence reads: CASSLEPPLGAFF. In DNA form, the CDR3 reads TGTGCCAGCAGTTTGGAGCCGCCCTTGGGGGCTTTCTTT.

This chain joins TRBV2 and TRBJ2-2; D perhaps matches TRBD2 (6 bases). The germline V gene encodes CDR1 SNHLY and CDR2 FYNNEI. Between the trimmed V and J ends, which lost 1 base and 2 bases, there was a span of 11 bases. CDR3 length: 16 amino acids. The CDR3, as DNA: TGTGCCAGCAGTGAAGGCGGCGGGACTAACACCGGGGAGCTGTTTTTT. The encoded protein is CASSEGGGTNTGELFF.

This clonotype was counted a few times. This chain uses TRBV29-1 with TRBJ2-3, with 9 positions matching TRBD2. The CDR3 loop spans 13 amino acids. CDR1 and CDR2 (germline): SQVTM, ANQGSEA. V shed 7 bases and J 6 bases; nucleotides not matched to a gene: 8. As DNA, the CDR3 is TGCAGCGCTCGCGGGGGGGCCGGCGATACGCAGTATTTT. This translates into CSARGGAGDTQYF.

The rearrangement joins TRBV27 to TRBJ1-2; D remains ambiguous. The CDR3 runs 15 residues. In germline, CDR1 is MNHEY, CDR2 SMNVEV (reference sequence). The V and J ends lost 5 bases and 0 bases respectively, with 13 bases between them. In DNA, the CDR3 is TGTGCCAGCAGTCCGAAGAAAGACTCTAACTATGGCTACACCTTC. Its protein product is CASSPKKDSNYGYTF.

The chain is built from TRBV7-9 and TRBJ1-1; the D is unclear. V lost 5 bases to trimming and J lost 1 base, with 8 bases between them. CDR3 length: 13 residues. The germline gives CDR1 SEHNR, CDR2 FQNEAQ (reference sequence). CDR3 amino acids: CASSVTANTEAFF. CDR3 nucleotides: TGTGCCAGCAGCGTAACAGCGAACACTGAAGCTTTCTTT. Full variable domain (remainder filled in from reference TRBV7-9 and TRBJ1-1): DTGVSQNPRHKITKRGQNVTFRCDPISEHNRLYWYRQTLGQGPEFLTYFQNEAQLEKSRLLSDRFSAERPKGSFSTLEIQRTEQGDSAMYLCASSVTANTEAFFGQGTRLTVV.

V is TRBV15 and J is TRBJ1-3; D remains ambiguous. Trimming removed 6 bases from V and 0 bases from J, with 6 bases in between. The germline CDR1 and CDR2 sequences are LNHNV and YYDKDF (reference sequence). The CDR3 is 13 residues long. DNA for the CDR3: TGTGCCACCAGGGAAGTCTCTGGAAACACCATATATTTT. This sequence encodes CATREVSGNTIYF.